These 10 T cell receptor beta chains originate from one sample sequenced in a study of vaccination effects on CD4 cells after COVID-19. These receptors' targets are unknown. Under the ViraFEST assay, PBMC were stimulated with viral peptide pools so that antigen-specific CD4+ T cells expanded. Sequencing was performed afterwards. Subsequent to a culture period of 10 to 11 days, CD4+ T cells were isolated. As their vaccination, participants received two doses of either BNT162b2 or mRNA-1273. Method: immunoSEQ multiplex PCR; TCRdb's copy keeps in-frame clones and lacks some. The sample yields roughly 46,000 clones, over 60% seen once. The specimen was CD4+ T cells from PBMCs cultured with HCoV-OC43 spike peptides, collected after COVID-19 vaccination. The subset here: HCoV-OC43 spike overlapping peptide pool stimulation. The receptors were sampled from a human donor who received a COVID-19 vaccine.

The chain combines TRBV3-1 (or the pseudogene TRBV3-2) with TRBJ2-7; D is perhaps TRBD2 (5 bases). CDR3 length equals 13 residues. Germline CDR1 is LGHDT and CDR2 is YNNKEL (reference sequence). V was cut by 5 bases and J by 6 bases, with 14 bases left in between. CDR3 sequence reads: CASSGVGGFEQYF. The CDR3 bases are TGTGCCAGCAGCGGAGTAGGAGGTTTCGAGCAGTACTTC.

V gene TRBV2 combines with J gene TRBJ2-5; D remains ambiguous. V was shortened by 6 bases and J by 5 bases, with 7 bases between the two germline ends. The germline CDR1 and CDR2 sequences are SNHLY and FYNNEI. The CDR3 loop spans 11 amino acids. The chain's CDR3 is CASSARETQYF. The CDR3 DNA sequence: TGTGCCAGCAGCGCTCGGGAGACCCAGTACTTC.

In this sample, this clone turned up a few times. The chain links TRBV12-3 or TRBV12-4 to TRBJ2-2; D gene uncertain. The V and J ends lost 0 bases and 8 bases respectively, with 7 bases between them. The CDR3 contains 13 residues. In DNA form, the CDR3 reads TGTGCCAGCAGTTTAGCGCCCCCGGGGGAGCTGTTTTTT. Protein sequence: CASSLAPPGELFF.

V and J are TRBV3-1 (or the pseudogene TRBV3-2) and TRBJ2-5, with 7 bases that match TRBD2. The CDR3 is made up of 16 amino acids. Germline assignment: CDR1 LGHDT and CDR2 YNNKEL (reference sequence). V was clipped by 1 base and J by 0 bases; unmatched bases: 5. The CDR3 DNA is TGTGCCAGCAGCCAAGGATTAGCGGGTAACCAAGAGACCCAGTACTTC. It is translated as CASSQGLAGNQETQYF.

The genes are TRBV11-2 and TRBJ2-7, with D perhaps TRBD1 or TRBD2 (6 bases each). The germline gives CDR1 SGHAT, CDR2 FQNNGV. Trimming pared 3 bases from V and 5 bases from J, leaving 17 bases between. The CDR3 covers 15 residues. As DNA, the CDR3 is TGTGCCAGCAGCTTGGTGGGGGGCCGTCTCGACGAGCAGTACTTC. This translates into CASSLVGGRLDEQYF.

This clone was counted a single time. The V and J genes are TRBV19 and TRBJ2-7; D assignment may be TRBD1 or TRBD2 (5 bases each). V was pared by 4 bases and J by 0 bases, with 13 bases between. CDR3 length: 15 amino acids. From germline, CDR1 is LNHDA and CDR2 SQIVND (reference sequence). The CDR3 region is CASSSDGTASYEQYF. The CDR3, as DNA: TGTGCCAGTAGTAGCGACGGGACCGCCTCCTACGAGCAGTACTTC.

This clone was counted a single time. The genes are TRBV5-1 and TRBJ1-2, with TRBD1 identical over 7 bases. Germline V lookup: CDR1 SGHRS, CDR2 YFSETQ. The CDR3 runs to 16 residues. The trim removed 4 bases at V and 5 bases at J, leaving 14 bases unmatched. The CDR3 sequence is CASSHKSDRKGYGYTF. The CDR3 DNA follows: TGCGCCAGCAGCCACAAATCGGACAGGAAGGGATATGGCTACACCTTC.

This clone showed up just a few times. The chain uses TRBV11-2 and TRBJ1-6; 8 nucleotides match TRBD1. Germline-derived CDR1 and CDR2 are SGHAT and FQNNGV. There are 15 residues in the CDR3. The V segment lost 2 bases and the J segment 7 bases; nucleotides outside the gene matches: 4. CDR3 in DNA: TGTGCCAGCAGCTTACGGACAGGGCCCAATTCACCCCTCCACTTT. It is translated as CASSLRTGPNSPLHF.

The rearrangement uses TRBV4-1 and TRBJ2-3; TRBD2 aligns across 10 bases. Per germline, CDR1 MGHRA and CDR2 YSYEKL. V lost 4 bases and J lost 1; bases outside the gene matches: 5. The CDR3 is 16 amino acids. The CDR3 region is CASSLSGGARTDTQYF. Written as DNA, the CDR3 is TGCGCCAGCAGCCTCAGCGGGGGGGCCCGCACAGATACGCAGTATTTT.

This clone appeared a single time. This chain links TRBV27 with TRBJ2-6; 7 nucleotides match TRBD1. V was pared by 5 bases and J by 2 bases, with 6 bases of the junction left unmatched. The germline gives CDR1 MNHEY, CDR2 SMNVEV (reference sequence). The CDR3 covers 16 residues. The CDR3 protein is CASSPLDRAGANVLTF. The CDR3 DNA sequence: TGTGCCAGCAGTCCACTAGACAGGGCTGGGGCCAACGTCCTGACTTTC.